Listed here are 3 T cell receptor beta chains from one sample, sequenced in a study of control samples from healthy donors and cancer patients (dated by TCRdb to the early 2020s). The receptor library was made with the immunoSEQ multiplex PCR assay. As stored in TCRdb, this immuneACCESS dataset retains in-frame rearrangements with V and J assigned. A fraction of the clones does not appear; measured against another copy, unresolved V genes explain less than half of the discrepancy, and the remainder lacks a known reason. Across this sample there are approximately 150,000 clones, with under 90% seen only once. The ten largest make up roughly 7.8% of the sample. The sample was PBMCs. The source is a man aged 45-65 years with head and neck cancer.

The rearrangement joins TRBV28 to TRBJ1-2; D gene uncertain. V dropped 2 bases and J dropped 4 bases, with 11 bases sitting between them. Germline V gene data show CDR1 as MDHEN and CDR2 as SYDVKM. The CDR3 runs to 14 residues. Here the CDR3 DNA reads TGTGCCAGCAGTTTAGGACTGAATTCCTATGGCTACACCTTC. Residues: CASSLGLNSYGYTF.

In its sample, this clone was seen a few times. The J gene is TRBJ1-5, the V gene TRBV5-1, with unresolved D. The CDR3 loop spans 14 amino acids. Germline CDR1 reads SGHRS; CDR2 reads YFSETQ. The V gene lost 1 base and the J gene lost 6 bases, with 11 bases spanning the gap. The chain's CDR3 is CASSLFPGGQPQHF. The CDR3 coding sequence is TGCGCCAGCAGCTTGTTCCCTGGCGGTCAGCCCCAGCATTTT.

The chain is built from TRBV5-4 and TRBJ2-2; D is ambiguous. CDR3 length: 13 residues. V was pared by 2 bases and J by 3 bases, with 5 bases between. From germline, CDR1 is SGHNT and CDR2 YYREEE (reference sequence). The CDR3 is CASSFDYTGELFF. The CDR3 DNA reads as TGTGCCAGCAGCTTCGATTACACCGGGGAGCTGTTTTTT.